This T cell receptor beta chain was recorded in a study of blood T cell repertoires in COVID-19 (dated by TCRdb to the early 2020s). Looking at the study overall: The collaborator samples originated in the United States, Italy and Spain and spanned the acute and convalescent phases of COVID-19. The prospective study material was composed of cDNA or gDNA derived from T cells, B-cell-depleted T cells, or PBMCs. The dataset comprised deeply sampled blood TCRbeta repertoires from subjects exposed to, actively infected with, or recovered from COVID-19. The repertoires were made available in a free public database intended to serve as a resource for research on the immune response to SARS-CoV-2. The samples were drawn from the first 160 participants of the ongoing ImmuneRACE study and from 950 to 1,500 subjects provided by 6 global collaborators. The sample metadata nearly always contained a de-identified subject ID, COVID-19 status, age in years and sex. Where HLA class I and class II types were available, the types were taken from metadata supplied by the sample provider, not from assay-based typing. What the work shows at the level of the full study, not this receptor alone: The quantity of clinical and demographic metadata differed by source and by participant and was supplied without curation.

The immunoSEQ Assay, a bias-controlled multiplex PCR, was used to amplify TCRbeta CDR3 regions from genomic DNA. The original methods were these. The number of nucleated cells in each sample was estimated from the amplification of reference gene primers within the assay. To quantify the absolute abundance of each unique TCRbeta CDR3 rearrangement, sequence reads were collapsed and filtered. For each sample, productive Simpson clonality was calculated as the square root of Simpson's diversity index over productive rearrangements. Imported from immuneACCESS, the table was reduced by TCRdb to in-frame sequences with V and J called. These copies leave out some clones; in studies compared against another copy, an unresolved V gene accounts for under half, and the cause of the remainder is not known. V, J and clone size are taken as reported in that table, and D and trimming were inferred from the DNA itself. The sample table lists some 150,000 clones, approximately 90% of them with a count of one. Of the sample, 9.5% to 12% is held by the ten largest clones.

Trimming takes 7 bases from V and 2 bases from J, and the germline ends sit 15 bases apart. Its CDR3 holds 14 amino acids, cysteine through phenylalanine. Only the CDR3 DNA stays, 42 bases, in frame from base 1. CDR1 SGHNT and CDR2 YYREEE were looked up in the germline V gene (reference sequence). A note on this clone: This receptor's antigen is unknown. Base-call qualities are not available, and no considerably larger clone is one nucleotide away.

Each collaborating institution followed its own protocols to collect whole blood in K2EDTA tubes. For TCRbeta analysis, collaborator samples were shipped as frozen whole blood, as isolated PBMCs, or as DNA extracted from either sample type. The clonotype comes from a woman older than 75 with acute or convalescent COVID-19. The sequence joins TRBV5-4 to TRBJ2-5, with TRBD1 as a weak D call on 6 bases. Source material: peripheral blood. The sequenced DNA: TGTGCCAGCGAAAGGGCAGGGGCTCAAGAGACCCAGTACTTC. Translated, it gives CASERAGAQETQYF. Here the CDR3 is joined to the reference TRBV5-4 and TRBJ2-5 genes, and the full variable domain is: ETGVTQSPTHLIKTRGQQVTLRCSSQSGHNTVSWYQQALGQGPQFIFQYYREEENGRGNFPPRFSGLQFPNYSSELNVNALELDDSALYLCASERAGAQETQYFGPGTRLLVL.